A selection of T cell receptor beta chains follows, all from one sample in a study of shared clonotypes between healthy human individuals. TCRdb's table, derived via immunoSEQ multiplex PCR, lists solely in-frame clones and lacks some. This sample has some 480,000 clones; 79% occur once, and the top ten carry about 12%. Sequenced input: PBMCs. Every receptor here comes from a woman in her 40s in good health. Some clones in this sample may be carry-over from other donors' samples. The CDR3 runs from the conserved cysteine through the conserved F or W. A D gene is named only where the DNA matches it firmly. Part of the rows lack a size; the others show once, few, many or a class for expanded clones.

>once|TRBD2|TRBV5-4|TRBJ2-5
TGTGCCAGCAGCCCGGGACTAGAAGAGACCCAGTACTTC
CASSPGLEETQYF
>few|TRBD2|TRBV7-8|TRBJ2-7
TGTGCCAGCAGCTTAGGTCGGGGGGTCGTCTACGAGCAGTACTTC
CASSLGRGVVYEQYF
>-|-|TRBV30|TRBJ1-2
TGTGCCTGGAGTACGGCCCGGGACAAAGGTTACACCTTC
CAWSTARDKGYTF
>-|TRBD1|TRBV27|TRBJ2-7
TGTGCCAGCAGATCCGGGACAGGGAACTACGAGCAGTACTTC
CASRSGTGNYEQYF
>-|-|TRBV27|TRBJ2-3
TGTGCCCAGTCCACAATAAGGACAGATACGCAGTATTTT
CAQSTIRTDTQYF
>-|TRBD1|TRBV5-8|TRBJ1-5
TGTGCCAGCAGTCGGACAGGGGGCGGTTTCAATCAGCCCCAGCATTTT
CASSRTGGGFNQPQHF
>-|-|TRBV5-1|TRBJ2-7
TGCGCCAGCAGCTTGGTCCCTAGCTACGAGCAGTACTTC
CASSLVPSYEQYF
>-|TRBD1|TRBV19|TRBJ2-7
TGTGCCAGTAGGGTGCGGGGACAGGGGGTCTACGAGCAGTACTTC
CASRVRGQGVYEQYF
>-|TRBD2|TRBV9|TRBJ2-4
TGTGCCAGCAGCGTAGTTGGGCTAGCGGGCGACATTCAGTACTTC
CASSVVGLAGDIQYF
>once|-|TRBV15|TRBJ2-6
TGTGCCACCAGCAGAGCTTCGGCCGGGGGCTCTGGGGCCAACGTCCTGACTTTC
CATSRASAGGSGANVLTF
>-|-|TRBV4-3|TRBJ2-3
TGCGCCAGCAGCCAAGATCCAGCGGCGAGCACAGATACGCAGTATTTT
CASSQDPAASTDTQYF
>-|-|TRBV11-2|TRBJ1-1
TGTGCCAGCAGCTTAGGTCGGAGCACTGAAGCTTTCTTT
CASSLGRSTEAFF
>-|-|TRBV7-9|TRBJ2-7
TGTGCCACGTTCGGGACGCCAGAGTACGAGCAGTACTTC
CATFGTPEYEQYF
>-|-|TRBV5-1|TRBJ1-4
TGCGCCAGCACCGAAGGGGGGGCAGGGGAAAAACTGTTTTTT
CASTEGGAGEKLFF
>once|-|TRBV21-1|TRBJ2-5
TGTGCCAGCAGTTCGACTAGCGGGAACGAGACCCAGTACTTC
CASSSTSGNETQYF
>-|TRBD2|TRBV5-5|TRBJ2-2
TGTGCCAGCAGGCGGACTAGCGGGGTCACCGGGGAGCTGTTTTTT
CASRRTSGVTGELFF
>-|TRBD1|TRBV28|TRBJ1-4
TGTGCCAGCAGTTTATGGAGGACAGGCGGGTACGAAAAACTGTTTTTT
CASSLWRTGGYEKLFF
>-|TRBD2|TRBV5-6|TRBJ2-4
TGTGCCAGCAGCCCACCCTTGACTAGCGGGAGCCGAGACATTCAGTACTTC
CASSPPLTSGSRDIQYF
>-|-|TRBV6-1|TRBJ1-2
TGTGCCAGCAGTGAACGCTCCCTTCTTTTTGGCTACACCTTC
CASSERSLLFGYTF
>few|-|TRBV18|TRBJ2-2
TGTGCCAGCTCACCCTTCGCGGGGCCCGGGGAGCTGTTTTTT
CASSPFAGPGELFF
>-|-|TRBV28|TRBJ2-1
TGTGCCAGCAGTTTATCCCTACTGGGCGGACTTTACAATGAGCAGTTCTTC
CASSLSLLGGLYNEQFF
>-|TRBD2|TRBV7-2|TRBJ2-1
TGTGCCAGCAGCATAGCGGGAGGGGTATACAATGAGCAGTTCTTC
CASSIAGGVYNEQFF
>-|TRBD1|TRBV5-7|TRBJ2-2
TGTGCCAGCAGCTTGGCCGGGGAGCAGGGGGCCACCGGGGAGCTGTTTTTT
CASSLAGEQGATGELFF
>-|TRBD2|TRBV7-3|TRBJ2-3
TGTGCCAGCAGCAAGACTAGCGGGACAGATACGCAGTATTTT
CASSKTSGTDTQYF
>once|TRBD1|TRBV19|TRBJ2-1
TGTGCCAGTAGTGCCGACAGGGAAGATGAGCAGTTCTTC
CASSADREDEQFF
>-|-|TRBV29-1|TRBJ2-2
TGCAGCTCCAGCCGGTCGGGCGGGGAGCTGTTTTTT
CSSSRSGGELFF
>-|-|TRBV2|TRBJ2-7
TGTGCCAGCAGTGAATTTTCGTCCGGGAGCTACGAGCAGTACTTC
CASSEFSSGSYEQYF
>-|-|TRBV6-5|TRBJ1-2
TGTGCCAGCAAGGTTTCCGGGGGCAACTATGGCTACACCTTC
CASKVSGGNYGYTF
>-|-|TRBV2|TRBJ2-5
TGTGCCAGCCGGACTGAGGCCCAAGAGGCCCAGTACTTC
CASRTEAQEAQYF
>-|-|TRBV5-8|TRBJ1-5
TGTGCCAGCAGCTTGAATGGGGGTTGGCAGTACGATAGCAATCAGCCCCAGCATTTT
CASSLNGGWQYDSNQPQHF
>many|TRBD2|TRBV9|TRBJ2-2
TGTGCCAGCAGCATTGCGGCGGGAGGTTCTGCCGGGGAGCTGTTTTTT
CASSIAAGGSAGELFF
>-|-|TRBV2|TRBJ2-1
TGTGCCAGCAGTTGGAGCCCCTACAATGAGCAGTTCTTC
CASSWSPYNEQFF
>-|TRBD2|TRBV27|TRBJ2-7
TGTGCCAGCAGTTCAGGACTAGCGGGAATAGGAAGGCAGTACTTC
CASSSGLAGIGRQYF
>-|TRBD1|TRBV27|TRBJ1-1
TGTGCCAGCAGCCCCGGGACAGGGAGACTAGGTACTGAAGCTTTCTTT
CASSPGTGRLGTEAFF
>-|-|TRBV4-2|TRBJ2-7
TGTGCCAGCACACGGAGGGCAGGGGGAAACTACGAGCAGTACTTC
CASTRRAGGNYEQYF
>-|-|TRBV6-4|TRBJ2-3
TGTGCCAGCAGTGAAAGGGACGGGTCCACAGATACGCAGTATTTT
CASSERDGSTDTQYF
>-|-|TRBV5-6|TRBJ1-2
TGTGCCAGCAGCCGCGAGACCAGGGGAGTCTATGGCTACACCTTC
CASSRETRGVYGYTF
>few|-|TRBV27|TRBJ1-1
TGTGCCAGCACACCAGCGGGGGGCACTGAAGCTTTCTTT
CASTPAGGTEAFF
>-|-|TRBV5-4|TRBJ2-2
TGTGCCAGCAGCTTATTCAAGGTGGGGAACACCGGGGAGCTGTTTTTT
CASSLFKVGNTGELFF
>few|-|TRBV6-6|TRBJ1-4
TGTGCCAGCACCCCCCCGGGTATTTTGGGCGAAAAACTGTTTTTT
CASTPPGILGEKLFF
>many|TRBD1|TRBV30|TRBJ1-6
TGTGCCTGGAGTGGCAGTCGGACAGGGCTGTCTGGAAATTCACCCCTCCACTTT
CAWSGSRTGLSGNSPLHF
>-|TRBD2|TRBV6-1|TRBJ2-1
TGTGCCAGCAGTGAAACTAGCGGGGAGTACAATGAGCAGTTCTTC
CASSETSGEYNEQFF
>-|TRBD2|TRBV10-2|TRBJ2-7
TGCGCCAGCAGAGTAGCGGGGGGAGCCTACGAGCAGTACTTC
CASRVAGGAYEQYF
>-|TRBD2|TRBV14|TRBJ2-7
TGTGCCAGCAGCCAAGGTATTTGGGCGGGGGCCTACGAGCAGTACTTC
CASSQGIWAGAYEQYF
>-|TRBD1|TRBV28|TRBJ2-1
TGTGCCAGCGAGAATGCACAGGGGATGGGGCAGTTCTTC
CASENAQGMGQFF
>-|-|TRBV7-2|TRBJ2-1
TGTGCCAGCAGCGTAAGCGGTAGTATCCATGAGCAGTTCTTC
CASSVSGSIHEQFF
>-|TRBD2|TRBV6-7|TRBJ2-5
TGTGCCAGCAGTTCCTTAGCGGGAGAAGAGACCCAGTACTTC
CASSSLAGEETQYF
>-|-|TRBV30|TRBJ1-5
TGTGCCTGGAGTGCAGCGGAGGACCAGCCCCAGCATTTT
CAWSAAEDQPQHF
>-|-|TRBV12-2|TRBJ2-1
TGTGCAAGTCGCGACCAACAGGGGAGCTCCTACAATGAGCAGTTCTTC
CASRDQQGSSYNEQFF
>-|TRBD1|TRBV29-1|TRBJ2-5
TGCAGCGTCGACAGGGGCCGGGAGACCCAGTACTTC
CSVDRGRETQYF
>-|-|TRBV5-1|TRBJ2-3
TGCGCCAGCAGCTTGGAGGGCTCAGATACGCAGTATTTT
CASSLEGSDTQYF
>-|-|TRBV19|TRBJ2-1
TGTGCCAGTAGTAATGGTCAGGCTTACAATGAGCAGTTCTTC
CASSNGQAYNEQFF